This T cell receptor beta chain was obtained from a study of T cells in Graves' hyperthyroidism and ophthalmopathy. Study-wide results and caveats: Using 13 V-J features, a model discriminated ophthalmopathy from stable hyperthyroidism. With a median lead of approximately 6.4 months before onset, the model predicted ophthalmopathy.

Authors of the study amplified TCR beta CDR3 regions from RNA transcripts. Carried out on the TCR CDR3, a first-round RT-PCR used the HTBI primer set. Each CDR3 protein is one row after TCRdb ran MiXCR on the multiplex PCR reads. The profile covers 300,000 to 450,000 distinct CDR3 sequences, with 18% appearing a single time and less than 45% taken by the ten largest. At least 3 on the Clinical Activity Score was recorded for ophthalmopathy patients, who also had NOSPECS grade at least 4 and duration under 3 months. Diagnosing involved the use of clinical symptoms, serum thyroxine and TRAb, thyroid ultrasound and orbital computed tomography. About this clonotype itself: Antigen: not known.

The CDR3 has 16 amino acids. Germline CDR1 is LGHDT and CDR2 is YNNKEL (reference sequence). Trimming took 0 bases from V and 2 from J, leaving 12 bases between them. This sequence joins TRBV3-1 and TRBJ2-3, with unresolved D. The sequence derives from a man between 18 and 35 years old with Graves' ophthalmopathy. Sequenced: blood. The CDR3 region has the DNA TGTGCCAGCAGCCAAGATCTGGGCCCACTCACAGATACGCAGTATTTT. Encoded protein: CASSQDLGPLTDTQYF.